The sequence of this T cell receptor beta chain was determined in a study of cytomegalovirus exposure and HLA in healthy donors. This CDR3 spans 15 amino acids. CDR1 is MNHEY, CDR2 SMNVEV, per germline (reference sequence). The germline V and J ends were trimmed by 5 bases and 0 bases, with 13 bases remaining between them. Worth noting for this clone: The target antigen is unknown.

General study results and limits: The study flagged about 160 TCR beta chains as cytomegalovirus-associated.

The PCR contained 60 Vbeta and 13 Jbeta primers. The repertoire was sequenced with immunoSEQ multiplex PCR; TCRdb's copy has only in-frame clones and lacks some. The sample yields fewer than 120,000 clones, around 83% seen once. V usage is TRBV27 and J usage is TRBJ1-2, with D hard to call. The TCR was taken from a woman aged 60-75 years in good health and CMV-seropositive. Sequencing was performed on PBMCs. The CDR3 here is CASSQMGRTNYGYTF. CDR3 in DNA: TGTGCCAGCAGTCAAATGGGGAGAACTAACTATGGCTACACCTTC.